The source of this TCR beta chain is a study of read filtering for tumor transcriptome and immune sequencing (dated by TCRdb to about 2020). Turning to the overall study: The cohort consisted of 17 to 20 male and around 15 female patients, with a mean age of approximately 70 years and an age range of about 47 to 90. Per sample, about 3.5 to 10.27 million TCR-region mapped reads were obtained with IR-seq, compared with only roughly 85 to 1273 with RNA-seq. TCR repertoires obtained by targeted immune repertoire sequencing and by bulk whole-transcriptome sequencing performed on the same bone marrow samples were compared. After DNase treatment, whole-transcriptome libraries were prepared using the TruSeq RNA Access Library Prep Kit. One main goal was a read-filtering strategy for immune repertoire data, in particular deciding whether clonotypes backed by only one read should be removed. By revised international staging, about 8 patients were R-ISS I, some 17 were R-ISS II and 6 or 7 were R-ISS III. Study-level results and caveats: The sorted CD138-negative fraction was a mixed bone marrow immune population, not purified T cells. IR-seq captured clonotypes at much higher depth and more reliably than RNA-seq, and smaller IR-seq throughput sufficed to identify most shared clonotypes. In IR-seq, around four fifths of clonotypes but roughly 3.5% of total reads were represented by single-read clonotypes, whereas in RNA-seq, approximately 70% of clonotypes and around 45% of reads were represented by single-read clonotypes. The correlation between IR-seq and RNA-seq shared clonotype proportions rose when single-read clonotypes were removed.

There are many counts of this clonotype. Its antigen is not yet known. No quality values exist for individual bases; no much larger clone is one base distant. Starting from 400 ng RNA, TCR libraries were constructed with the Immunoverse kit using molecular barcoded adaptors that cover the alpha/delta and beta/gamma chains. The same RNA used for transcriptome sequencing was used for TCR library preparation. Sequencing of TCR libraries was carried out on an Illumina HiSeq 4000 with 2 x 150 cycles. Processing in the source paper ran as follows. MiXCR aligned TCR reads to human V, D, J and C references and assembled the aligned reads into CDR3 clonotypes, with quality filtering and error correction included. The tcR package in R was used to analyze clonotype counts and gene usage diversity. Raw mapping reads were checked after the RNA-seq reads had been mapped by STAR aligner version 2.5.3a onto the human GRCh37 genome. To test the effect of sequencing depth on detected clonotypes, IR-seq fastq files were randomly downsampled using Seqtk 1.3. Clones were called with MiXCR by TCRdb after fastp trimmed the public reads at Q25, and only in-frame beta chains were retained. CDR3 protein duplicates are merged, each entry listing the most common genes and DNA. It is TCRdb's table, rather than the study itself, that gives the V and J calls and clone size. The sample profile shows more than 55,000 distinct CDR3 sequences; roughly a fifth of them were found once. In total, the top ten clones hold 11% of the sample.

Every patient had bone marrow sampled at the time of active disease. Ficoll-Hypaque density gradient centrifugation was used to isolate the bone marrow mononuclear cells. CD138-negative cells were obtained by negative selection after labeling with CD138 magnetic microbeads on a MACS separator, removing myeloma plasma cells. Flow cytometry on an Attune NxT with CD138 antibodies was used to check the purity of the isolated cells. TRIzol reagent was used to extract total RNA, which was then quantified with a NanoDrop spectrophotometer. For each patient, the CD138-negative bone marrow sample underwent paired RNA-seq and IR-seq. CDR1 and CDR2 are read off the germline V gene (reference sequence) as GTSNPN and SVGIG. The trim is 4 bases for V and 5 bases for J, with a gap of 19 bases between the germline ends. From its cysteine to its phenylalanine, the CDR3 spans 15 amino acids. Just the 45-base CDR3 DNA is kept, in frame starting at base 1.

This receptor was identified in a donor at least 40 years old with multiple myeloma. The chain is assembled from TRBV30 and TRBJ2-3, with no confident D gene call. The sample was a population of CD138-negative cells sorted from bone marrow. Reading the label with the study, this specimen's cell subset or site is: bone marrow mononuclear cells depleted of CD138+ plasma/myeloma cells by negative magnetic selection. CDR3 protein: CAWKLLHRPVDTQYF. In nucleotide form, the sequence is TGTGCCTGGAAGTTACTACACCGACCTGTAGATACGCAGTATTTT.